Listed below are T cell receptor beta chains from one sample, sequenced in a study of shared clonotypes between healthy human individuals. The method was immunoSEQ multiplex PCR; TCRdb's version includes in-frame clones alone and lacks a portion of them. The sample lists 800,000 or so clones; 96% were seen once. The sequenced material came from naive CD8+ T cells sorted from blood. The receptors come from a man aged 30 to 39 in good health. Both conserved end residues are part of each CDR3. The D gene is left open where the match is weak. Clone size is stated in some rows and not others, as once, few, many or a class when expanded.

d_gene: .; abundance: .; v_gene: TRBV11-2; j_gene: TRBJ2-1; CDR3aa: CASSFKVSQGEQFF; CDR3nt: TGTGCCAGCAGCTTTAAGGTCTCCCAGGGGGAGCAGTTCTTC
d_gene: .; abundance: .; v_gene: TRBV18; j_gene: TRBJ1-2; CDR3aa: CASSPDVLGTNYGYTF; CDR3nt: TGTGCCAGCTCACCGGACGTACTGGGTACTAACTATGGCTACACCTTC
d_gene: .; abundance: .; v_gene: TRBV4-1; j_gene: TRBJ2-1; CDR3aa: CASSHTGTVNEQFF; CDR3nt: TGCGCCAGCAGCCATACCGGGACGGTCAATGAGCAGTTCTTC
d_gene: TRBD1; abundance: .; v_gene: TRBV19; j_gene: TRBJ1-4; CDR3aa: CASSVTGGTNEKLFF; CDR3nt: TGTGCCAGTAGTGTTACAGGGGGCACTAATGAAAAACTGTTTTTT
d_gene: TRBD2; abundance: .; v_gene: TRBV9; j_gene: TRBJ2-3; CDR3aa: CASSRNPSAGEVTDTQYF; CDR3nt: TGTGCCAGCAGCCGGAACCCATCAGCGGGAGAGGTCACAGATACGCAGTATTTT
d_gene: .; abundance: .; v_gene: TRBV7-9; j_gene: TRBJ2-1; CDR3aa: CATDPRGLDNEQFF; CDR3nt: TGTGCCACCGACCCCCGGGGGCTAGACAATGAGCAGTTCTTC
d_gene: TRBD1; abundance: once; v_gene: TRBV29-1; j_gene: TRBJ2-1; CDR3aa: CSVGGQGALTYNEQFF; CDR3nt: TGCAGCGTTGGGGGTCAGGGGGCTCTAACCTACAATGAGCAGTTCTTC
d_gene: TRBD2; abundance: .; v_gene: TRBV7-9; j_gene: TRBJ2-1; CDR3aa: CASSPGLAGFVNEQFF; CDR3nt: TGTGCCAGCAGCCCGGGACTAGCGGGATTTGTCAATGAGCAGTTCTTC
d_gene: .; abundance: .; v_gene: TRBV4-1; j_gene: TRBJ2-2; CDR3aa: CASSQGEWVTGELFF; CDR3nt: TGCGCCAGCAGCCAAGGTGAATGGGTAACCGGGGAGCTGTTTTTT
d_gene: TRBD1; abundance: .; v_gene: TRBV7-6; j_gene: TRBJ2-7; CDR3aa: CASSRPRDRSSYEQYF; CDR3nt: TGTGCCAGCAGCCGCCCCCGGGACAGGAGCTCCTACGAGCAGTACTTC
d_gene: TRBD2; abundance: .; v_gene: TRBV2; j_gene: TRBJ2-1; CDR3aa: CAPRGEAGGPGYNEQFF; CDR3nt: TGTGCCCCCCGAGGAGAAGCGGGAGGGCCCGGTTACAATGAGCAGTTCTTC